The 7 T cell receptor beta chains in this list originate from one sample, sequenced in a study of blood T cell repertoires in COVID-19. Only in-frame clones appear in the TCRdb table, and some are missing; sequencing was by immunoSEQ multiplex PCR. The table has around 450,000 clones, about nine tenths seen once; the top ten hold 0.6% to 0.7%. The sample comprised PBMCs or T cells enriched from blood (not recorded which). These receptors originate from a man aged 18 to 35 who had recovered from COVID-19.

CDR3 amino acids: CASSFGGSYNEQFF. DNA for the CDR3: TGTGCCAGCAGTTTTGGCGGGAGCTACAATGAGCAGTTCTTC. This sequence joins TRBV27 and TRBJ2-1; 7 nucleotides line up with TRBD2. This CDR3 contains 14 residues. Germline CDR1 MNHEY, CDR2 SMNVEV (reference sequence). V lost 3 bases, J lost 3 bases, and 2 bases stayed unmatched.

The chain joins TRBV28 to TRBJ1-1; possibly TRBD1 for D (6 bases). Germline V gene sequence: CDR1 MDHEN, CDR2 SYDVKM. V was cut by 7 bases and J by 7 bases, with 10 bases left in between. This CDR3 spans 11 amino acids. Here the CDR3 reads CASTLGGEAFF. CDR3 nucleotides: TGTGCCAGCACCCTAGGGGGTGAAGCTTTCTTT.

The genes are TRBV6-5 and TRBJ1-2, with a weak D call TRBD1 (5 bases). V was pared by 8 bases and J by 1 base, with 11 bases between. Germline V gene lookup returns CDR1 MNHEY and CDR2 SVGAGI. This CDR3 region has 13 residues. The CDR3 DNA sequence: TGTGCCAGCGGCCGGGGGGATAACTATGGCTACACCTTC. Its translation: CASGRGDNYGYTF.

The chain employs TRBV6-5 and TRBJ2-1, with 11 bases matching TRBD2. Germline loops: CDR1 MNHEY, CDR2 SVGAGI. V gave up 6 bases and J gave up 5 bases; unmatched junction bases: 6. The CDR3 runs to 15 residues. This chain's CDR3 is CASRHLAGGDNEQFF. The CDR3 region has the DNA TGTGCCAGCAGGCACTTAGCGGGAGGGGACAATGAGCAGTTCTTC.

This CDR3 is CATRGQGNSPLHF. The CDR3 DNA is TGTGCCACCCGGGGACAGGGAAATTCACCCCTCCACTTT. This sequence joins TRBV28 and TRBJ1-6, with TRBD1 matching 9 bases. The V segment lost 10 bases and the J segment 7 bases; nucleotides outside the gene matches: 5. This CDR3 has 13 amino acids. Looked up from germline, CDR1 is MDHEN and CDR2 is SYDVKM.

The gene calls are TRBV18 and TRBJ2-2; 7 bases are a match to TRBD1. V was clipped by 6 bases and J by 2 bases; unmatched bases: 9. Germline V gene data show CDR1 as KGHSH and CDR2 as LQKENI. The CDR3 is 16 residues long. The CDR3 sequence: CASSQRQGGNTGELFF. In nucleotides, the CDR3 is TGTGCCAGCTCTCAAAGACAGGGCGGTAACACCGGGGAGCTGTTTTTT.

The CDR3 DNA reads TGTGCCAGCAGCTCAACAGGGGGTATCACTGAAGCTTTCTTT. Encoded protein: CASSSTGGITEAFF. The chain recombines TRBV7-3 with TRBJ1-1; 8 positions match TRBD1. The ends lost 4 bases at V and 4 bases at J; junction bases unmatched: 5. This CDR3 is built from 14 residues. The germline gives CDR1 SGHTA, CDR2 FQGTGA.